This TCR beta chain emerged from a study of blood T cell repertoires in COVID-19. About the research overall: Samples representing acute and convalescent COVID-19 were sourced from the United States, Italy and Spain. T cells, B-cell-depleted T cells, or PBMCs provided the cDNA or gDNA that served as material.

Per the authors' pipeline: Amplified reference gene primers provided the basis for estimating nucleated cell counts. Method: immunoSEQ multiplex PCR; TCRdb's copy keeps in-frame clones and lacks some. V, J and clone size derive from that table, while D and trimming were established from the DNA sequence. The sample shows about 55,000 clones, 80% to 95% of them seen only once. Comments on this clone: This same CDR3 is encoded by further DNA sequences in the sample.

The CDR3 has 16 residues. The junction had 11 bases not matched to a gene; V was cut back by 4 bases and J by 3 bases. The V gene's germline CDR1 is SGDLS and CDR2 YYNGEE. The TCR originated in a middle-aged man with active COVID-19. J is TRBJ1-2 and V is TRBV9; 8 bases are a match to TRBD1. The specimen sequenced was peripheral blood. The CDR3 region is CASSPHSGQGDYGYTF. As DNA, the CDR3 is TGTGCCAGCAGCCCACACAGCGGACAGGGAGACTATGGCTACACCTTC.